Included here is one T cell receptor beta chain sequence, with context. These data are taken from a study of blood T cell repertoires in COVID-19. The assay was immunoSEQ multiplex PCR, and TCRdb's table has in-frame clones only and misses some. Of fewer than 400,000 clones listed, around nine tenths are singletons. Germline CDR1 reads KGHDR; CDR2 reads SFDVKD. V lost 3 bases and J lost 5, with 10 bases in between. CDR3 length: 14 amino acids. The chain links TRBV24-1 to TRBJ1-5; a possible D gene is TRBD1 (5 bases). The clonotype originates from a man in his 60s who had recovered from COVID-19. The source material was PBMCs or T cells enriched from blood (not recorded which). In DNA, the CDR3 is TGTGCCACCAGTGATCCAGGGTTGCATCAGCCCCAGCATTTT. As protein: CATSDPGLHQPQHF.